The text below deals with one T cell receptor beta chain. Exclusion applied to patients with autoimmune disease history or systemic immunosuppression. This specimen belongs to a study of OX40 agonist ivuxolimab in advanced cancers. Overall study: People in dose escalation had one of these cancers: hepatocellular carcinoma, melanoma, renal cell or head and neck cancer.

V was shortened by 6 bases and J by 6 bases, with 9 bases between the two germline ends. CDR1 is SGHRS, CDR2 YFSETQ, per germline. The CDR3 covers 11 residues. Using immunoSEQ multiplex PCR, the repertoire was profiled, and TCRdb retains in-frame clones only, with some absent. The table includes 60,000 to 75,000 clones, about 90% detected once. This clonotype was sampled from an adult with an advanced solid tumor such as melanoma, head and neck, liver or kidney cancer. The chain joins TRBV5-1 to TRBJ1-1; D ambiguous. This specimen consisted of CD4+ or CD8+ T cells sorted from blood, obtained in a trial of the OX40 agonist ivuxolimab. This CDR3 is CASTLGSEAFF. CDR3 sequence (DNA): TGCGCCAGCACCCTGGGGTCTGAAGCTTTCTTT.